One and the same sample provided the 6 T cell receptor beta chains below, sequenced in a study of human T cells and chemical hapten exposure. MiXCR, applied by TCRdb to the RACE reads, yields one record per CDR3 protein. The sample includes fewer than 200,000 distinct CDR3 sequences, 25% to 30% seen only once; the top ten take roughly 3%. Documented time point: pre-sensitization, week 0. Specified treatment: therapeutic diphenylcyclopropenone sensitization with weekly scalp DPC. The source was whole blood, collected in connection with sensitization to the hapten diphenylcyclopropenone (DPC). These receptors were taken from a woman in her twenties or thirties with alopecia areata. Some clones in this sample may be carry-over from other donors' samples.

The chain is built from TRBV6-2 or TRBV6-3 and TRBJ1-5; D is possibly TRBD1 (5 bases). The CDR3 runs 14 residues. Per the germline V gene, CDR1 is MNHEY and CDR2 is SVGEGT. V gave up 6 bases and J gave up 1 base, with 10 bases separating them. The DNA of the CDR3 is TGTGCCAGCAGCACCTCAGGGAGCAATCAGCCCCAGCATTTT. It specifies CASSTSGSNQPQHF.

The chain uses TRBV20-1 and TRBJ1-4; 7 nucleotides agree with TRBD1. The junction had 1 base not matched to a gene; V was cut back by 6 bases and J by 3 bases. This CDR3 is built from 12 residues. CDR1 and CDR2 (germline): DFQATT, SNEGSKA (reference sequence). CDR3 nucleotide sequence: TGCAGTGCCGGGACAGCTAATGAAAAACTGTTTTTT. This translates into CSAGTANEKLFF.

CDR3 residues: CASNQGWSDTQYF. CDR3 DNA: TGTGCCAGCAATCAGGGGTGGTCGGATACGCAGTATTTT. The V and J genes are TRBV7-9 and TRBJ2-3; the D gene is possibly TRBD1 (6 bases). Trimming took 7 bases from V and 6 from J, leaving 14 bases between them. Germline V gene sequence: CDR1 SEHNR, CDR2 FQNEAQ (reference sequence). The CDR3 sequence is 13 residues long.

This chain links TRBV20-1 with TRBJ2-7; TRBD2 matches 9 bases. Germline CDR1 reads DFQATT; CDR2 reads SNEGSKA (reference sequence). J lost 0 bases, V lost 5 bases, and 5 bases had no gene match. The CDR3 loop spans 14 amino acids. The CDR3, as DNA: TGCAGTGCTCCCAAGCGGGAGGTCTCCTACGAGCAGTACTTC. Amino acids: CSAPKREVSYEQYF.

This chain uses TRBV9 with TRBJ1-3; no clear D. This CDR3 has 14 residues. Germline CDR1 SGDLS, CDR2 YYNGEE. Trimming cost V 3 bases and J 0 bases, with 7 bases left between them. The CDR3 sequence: CASSARGSGNTIYF. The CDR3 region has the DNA TGTGCCAGCAGCGCACGTGGCTCTGGAAACACCATATATTTT.

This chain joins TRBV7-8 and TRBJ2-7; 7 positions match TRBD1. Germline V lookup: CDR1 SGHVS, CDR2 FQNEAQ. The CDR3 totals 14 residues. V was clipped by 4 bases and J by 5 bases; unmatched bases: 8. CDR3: CASSSRQGRDEQYF. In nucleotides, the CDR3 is TGTGCCAGCAGCTCCCGACAGGGAAGGGACGAGCAGTACTTC.